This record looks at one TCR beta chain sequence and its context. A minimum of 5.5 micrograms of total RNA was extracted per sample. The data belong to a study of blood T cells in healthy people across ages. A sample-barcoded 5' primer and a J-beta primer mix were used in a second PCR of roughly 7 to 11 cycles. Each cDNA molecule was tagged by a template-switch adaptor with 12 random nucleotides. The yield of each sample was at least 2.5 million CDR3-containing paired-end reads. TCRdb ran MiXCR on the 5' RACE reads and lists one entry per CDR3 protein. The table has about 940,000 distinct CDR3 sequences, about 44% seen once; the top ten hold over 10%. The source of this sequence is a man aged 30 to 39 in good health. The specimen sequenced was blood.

CDR3 coding DNA: TGTGCCAGCACCCTATTAGGGACAGATACGCAGTATTTT. Translating gives CASTLLGTDTQYF. This chain links TRBV2 with TRBJ2-3; D gene uncertain. V lost 7 bases and J lost 3, with 11 bases in between. CDR3 length equals 13 residues. Germline V CDR1 and CDR2: SNHLY, FYNNEI.